A selection of T cell receptor beta chains follows, all from one sample in a study of cytomegalovirus exposure and HLA in healthy donors. Sequencing was performed with immunoSEQ multiplex PCR; in TCRdb, only in-frame clones are kept and a portion is missing. Of roughly 100,000 clones listed, around 70% were seen once; the top ten hold about 0.8%. Sequenced sample: PBMCs. The receptors were sampled from a boy younger than 18 in good health and CMV-seronegative. CDR3s include the opening cysteine and the closing phenylalanine or tryptophan. The D gene is left open where the match is weak. Expanded clones are given a class, and other clones once, few, many or no size at all.

cdr3_aa cdr3_nt clone_size v_call cdr3_length j_call d_call
CASSFRTSGPLEQYF TGTGCCAGCAGTTTCCGGACTAGCGGTCCGCTGGAGCAGTACTTC NA TRBV28 15 TRBJ2-7 TRBD2
CSVDRGRGTQYF TGCAGCGTTGACAGGGGGAGAGGTACGCAGTATTTT few TRBV29-1 12 TRBJ2-3 TRBD1
CASSEFGVGEQYF TGTGCCAGCAGTGAATTCGGGGTCGGCGAGCAGTACTTC NA TRBV6-1 13 TRBJ2-7 NA
CASSVEGSSYEQYF TGTGCCAGCAGCGTTGAAGGGAGCTCCTACGAGCAGTACTTC NA TRBV6-5 14 TRBJ2-7 NA
CASRRDSVAYGYTF TGTGCCAGCAGGAGGGACAGCGTCGCCTATGGCTACACCTTC NA TRBV2 14 TRBJ1-2 TRBD1
CASRLRVGRVGPGEAFF TGTGCAAGTCGCTTAAGGGTGGGGAGGGTTGGACCCGGGGAAGCTTTCTTT NA TRBV12-2 17 TRBJ1-1 NA
CSVQGGEQFF TGCAGCGTTCAGGGGGGTGAGCAGTTCTTC NA TRBV29-1 10 TRBJ2-1 NA
CASSELGQGAEPQHF TGCGCCAGCAGTGAGTTGGGACAGGGGGCCGAGCCCCAGCATTTT NA TRBV10-2 15 TRBJ1-5 TRBD1
CASSVGEITEAFF TGTGCCAGCAGCGTAGGAGAAATCACTGAAGCTTTCTTT NA TRBV9 13 TRBJ1-1 NA
CASIPMGGKGYTF TGTGCCAGCATCCCCATGGGGGGTAAAGGCTACACCTTC few TRBV28 13 TRBJ1-2 NA
CASSYGGSSVKLFF TGTGCCAGCAGTTACGGAGGGTCTAGTGTAAAACTGTTTTTT NA TRBV6-6 14 TRBJ1-4 NA
CAISKGTADGKLFF TGTGCCATCAGTAAGGGGACAGCGGATGGAAAACTGTTTTTT NA TRBV10-3 14 TRBJ1-4 TRBD1
CASSAQLGRGTANVLTF TGTGCCAGCAGTGCCCAGCTTGGGAGGGGAACGGCCAACGTCCTGACTTTC few TRBV25-1 17 TRBJ2-6 TRBD2
CASARDRGYEQYF TGTGCCAGCGCCCGGGACAGGGGCTACGAGCAGTACTTC NA TRBV6-5 13 TRBJ2-7 TRBD1
CASSPYGQGSGANVLTF TGTGCCAGCAGTCCGTACGGACAGGGATCTGGGGCCAACGTCCTGACTTTC NA TRBV27 17 TRBJ2-6 TRBD1
CASSGQTTYEQYF TGTGCCAGTTCCGGACAGACTACCTACGAGCAGTACTTC once TRBV25-1 13 TRBJ2-7 NA
CASSLASGGTYEQYF TGCGCCAGCAGCTTGGCTAGCGGGGGCACCTACGAGCAGTACTTC NA TRBV5-1 15 TRBJ2-7 TRBD2
CAIYGQRVPCEQYF TGCGCCATATATGGGCAGCGGGTTCCGTGCGAGCAGTACTTC NA TRBV10-1 14 TRBJ2-7 NA
CASSEGGGEETQYF TGTGCCAGCAGTGAAGGAGGCGGAGAAGAGACCCAGTACTTC few TRBV25-1 14 TRBJ2-5 NA
CATSRQLQETQYF TGTGCCACCTCTAGACAGTTACAAGAGACCCAGTACTTC NA TRBV15 13 TRBJ2-5 NA
CASSLVPAGRETQYF TGTGCCAGCAGCTTAGTTCCAGCAGGAAGAGAGACCCAGTACTTC NA TRBV7-9 15 TRBJ2-5 NA
CSVSSSYEQYF TGCAGCGTCTCCTCCTCTTACGAGCAGTACTTC NA TRBV29-1 11 TRBJ2-7 NA
CASGQTSLDTQYF TGTGCTAGTGGCCAGACTTCTTTAGATACGCAGTATTTT NA TRBV12-5 13 TRBJ2-3 NA
CASTSWEGRIQYF TGTGCCAGCACCTCCTGGGAGGGGAGAATTCAGTACTTC NA TRBV28 13 TRBJ2-4 TRBD2
CASRSSYEQYF TGTGCCAGCAGGAGCTCCTACGAGCAGTACTTC NA TRBV28 11 TRBJ2-7 NA
CASSPGGTTFYGYTF TGCGCCAGCAGCCCCGGGGGTACAACCTTCTATGGCTACACCTTC NA TRBV4-3 15 TRBJ1-2 NA